Shown below are 3 T cell receptor beta chains from a single sample sequenced in a study of shared clonotypes between healthy human individuals. Clones were read by immunoSEQ multiplex PCR, and TCRdb kept only the in-frame ones, dropping some. The sample yields about 230,000 clones, approximately 65% seen once. The sample consisted of memory CD4+ T cells sorted from blood. Subset of the sample: CD45RA-negative fraction. The receptors were gathered from a young man in good health.

The genes are TRBV28 and TRBJ2-7; 8 bases are shared with TRBD2. The germline V gene encodes CDR1 MDHEN and CDR2 SYDVKM. This CDR3 region has 14 residues. Trimming removed 10 bases from V and 3 bases from J; junction bases left unmatched: 11. Written as DNA, the CDR3 is TGTGCCACGTTGAGGGCTAGCGGGTTCTACGAGCAGTACTTC. Translated: CATLRASGFYEQYF.

In this sample, this clone turned up a few times. The gene calls are TRBV6-1 and TRBJ2-5; the D gene is possibly TRBD2 (5 bases). The CDR3 is 14 residues long. The germline CDR1 and CDR2 sequences are MNHNS and SASEGT. The V gene lost 1 base and the J gene lost 6 bases, with 12 bases spanning the gap. The CDR3 DNA reads as TGTGCCAGCAGTGAAGATTGGACTGATAAGACCCAGTACTTC. This translates into CASSEDWTDKTQYF.

V gene TRBV7-9 combines with J gene TRBJ2-1, with D possibly being TRBD2 (6 bases). The CDR3 length is 16 residues. V lost 2 bases and J lost 5, with 16 bases in between. The germline CDR1 and CDR2 sequences are SEHNR and FQNEAQ (reference sequence). CDR3 bases: TGTGCCAGCAGCTTAACGTGGGGGACTGGGAACAATGAGCAGTTCTTC. Its translation: CASSLTWGTGNNEQFF.